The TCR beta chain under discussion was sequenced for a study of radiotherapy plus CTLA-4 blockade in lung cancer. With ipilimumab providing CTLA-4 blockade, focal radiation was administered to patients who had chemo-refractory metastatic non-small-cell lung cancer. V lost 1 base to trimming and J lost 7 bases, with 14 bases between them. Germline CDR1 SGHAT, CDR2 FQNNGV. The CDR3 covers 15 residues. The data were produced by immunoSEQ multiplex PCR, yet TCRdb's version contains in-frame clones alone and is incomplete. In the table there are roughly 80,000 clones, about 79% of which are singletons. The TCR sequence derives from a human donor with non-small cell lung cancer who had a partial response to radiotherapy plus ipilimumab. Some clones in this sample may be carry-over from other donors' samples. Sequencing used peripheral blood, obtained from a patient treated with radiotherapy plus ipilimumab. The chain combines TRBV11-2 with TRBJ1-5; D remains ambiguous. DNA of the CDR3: TGTGCCAGCAGCTTAGCGGGAAGAGGTGGGCAGCCCCAGCATTTT. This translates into CASSLAGRGGQPQHF.